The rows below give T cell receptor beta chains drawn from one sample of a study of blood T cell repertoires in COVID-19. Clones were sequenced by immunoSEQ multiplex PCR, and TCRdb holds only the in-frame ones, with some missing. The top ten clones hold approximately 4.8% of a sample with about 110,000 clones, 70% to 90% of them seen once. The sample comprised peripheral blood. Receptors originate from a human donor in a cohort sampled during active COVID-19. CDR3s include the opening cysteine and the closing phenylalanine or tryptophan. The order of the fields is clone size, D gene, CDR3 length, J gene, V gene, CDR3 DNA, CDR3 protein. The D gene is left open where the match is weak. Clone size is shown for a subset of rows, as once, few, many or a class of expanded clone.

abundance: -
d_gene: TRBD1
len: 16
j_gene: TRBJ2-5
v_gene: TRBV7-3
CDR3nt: TGTGCCAGCAGCGCATCACCGGGACAGGGAGAAGAGACCCAGTACTTC
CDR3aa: CASSASPGQGEETQYF

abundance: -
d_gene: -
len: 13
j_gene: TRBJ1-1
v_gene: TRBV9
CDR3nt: TGTGCCAGCTCCCTATCGCAGAACACTGAAGCTTTCTTT
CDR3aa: CASSLSQNTEAFF

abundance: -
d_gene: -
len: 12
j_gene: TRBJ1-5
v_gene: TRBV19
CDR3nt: TGTGCCAGTAGTAACACCAATCAGCCCCAGCATTTT
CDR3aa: CASSNTNQPQHF

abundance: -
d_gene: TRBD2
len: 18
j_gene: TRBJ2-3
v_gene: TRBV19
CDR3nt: TGTGCCAGTAGAAATGGTGCGGGAGGGCCCTCGGGCACAGATACGCAGTATTTT
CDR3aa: CASRNGAGGPSGTDTQYF

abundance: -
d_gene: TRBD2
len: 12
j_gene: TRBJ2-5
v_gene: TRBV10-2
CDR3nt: TGCGCCAGCCGGACTAGCGAGGAGACCCAGTACTTC
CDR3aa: CASRTSEETQYF

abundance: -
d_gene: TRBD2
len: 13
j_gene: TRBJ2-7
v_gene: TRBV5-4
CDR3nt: TGTGCCAGCAGCGTGGGGGGGAGGAACGAGCAGTACTTC
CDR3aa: CASSVGGRNEQYF

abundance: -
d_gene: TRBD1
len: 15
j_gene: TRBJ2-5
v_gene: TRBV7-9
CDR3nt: TGTGCCAGCAGCTTCGAAGGGACAGCAGAAGAGACCCAGTACTTC
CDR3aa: CASSFEGTAEETQYF

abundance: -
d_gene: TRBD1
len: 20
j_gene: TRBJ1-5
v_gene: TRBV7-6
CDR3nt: TGTGCCAGCAGCACCGACCGCCTGACAGGGTTAGGAGGGGTAAATCAGCCCCAGCATTTT
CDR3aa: CASSTDRLTGLGGVNQPQHF

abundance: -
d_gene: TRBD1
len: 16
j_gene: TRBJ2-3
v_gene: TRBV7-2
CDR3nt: TGTGCCAGCAGCTTAGTCCCCGGACAGGGCACAGATACGCAGTATTTT
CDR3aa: CASSLVPGQGTDTQYF

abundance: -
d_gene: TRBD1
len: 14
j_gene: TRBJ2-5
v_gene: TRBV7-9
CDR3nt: TGTGCCAGCAGCCTGGGACAGTACCAAGAGACCCAGTACTTC
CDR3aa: CASSLGQYQETQYF

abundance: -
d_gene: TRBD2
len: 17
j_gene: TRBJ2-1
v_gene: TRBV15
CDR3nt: TGTGCCACCAGCAGAGCTAGGAGCGGGAGGGCCTACAATGAGCAGTTCTTC
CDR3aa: CATSRARSGRAYNEQFF

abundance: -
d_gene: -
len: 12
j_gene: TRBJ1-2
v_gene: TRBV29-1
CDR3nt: TGCAGCGTGGATGACAGGCTATTCGGCTACACCTTC
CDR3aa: CSVDDRLFGYTF

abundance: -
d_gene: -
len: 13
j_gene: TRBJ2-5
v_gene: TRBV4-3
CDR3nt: TGCGCCAGCAGCCTTCGTGAGGGAGAGACCCAGTACTTC
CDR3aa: CASSLREGETQYF

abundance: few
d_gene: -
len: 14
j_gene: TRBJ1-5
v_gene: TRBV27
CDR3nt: TGTGCCAGCAGTTTCGGCGGGACTAATCAGCCCCAGCATTTT
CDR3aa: CASSFGGTNQPQHF

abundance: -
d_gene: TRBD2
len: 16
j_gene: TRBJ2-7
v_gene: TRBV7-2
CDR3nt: TGTGCCAGCAGCTTAGCCGGGACTAGGAGCTCCTACGAGCAGTACTTC
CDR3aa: CASSLAGTRSSYEQYF

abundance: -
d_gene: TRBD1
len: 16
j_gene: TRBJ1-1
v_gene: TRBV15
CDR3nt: TGTGCCACCAGCAGGGACCCGGGACAGCTGAACACTGAAGCTTTCTTT
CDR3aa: CATSRDPGQLNTEAFF

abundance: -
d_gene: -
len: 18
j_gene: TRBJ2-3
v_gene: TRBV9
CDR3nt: TGTGCCAGCTCGGTCGATCTGTCGGGACTCATTCGCCCAGATACGCAGTATTTT
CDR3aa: CASSVDLSGLIRPDTQYF

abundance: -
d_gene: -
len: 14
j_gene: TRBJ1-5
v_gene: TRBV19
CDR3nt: TGTGCCAGTAAGAGGACACAAATGAATCAGCCCCAGCATTTT
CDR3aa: CASKRTQMNQPQHF

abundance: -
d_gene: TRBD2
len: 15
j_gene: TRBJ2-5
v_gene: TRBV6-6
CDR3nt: TGTGCCAGCAGGCTAGCGGGGGGGGAGGGGGAGACCCAGTACTTC
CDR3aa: CASRLAGGEGETQYF

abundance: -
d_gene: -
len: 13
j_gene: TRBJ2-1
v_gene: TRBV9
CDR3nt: TGTGCCAGCAGCGCTAGCGTCTACAATGAGCAGTTCTTC
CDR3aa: CASSASVYNEQFF

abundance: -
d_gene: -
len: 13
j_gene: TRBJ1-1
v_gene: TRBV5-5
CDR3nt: TGTGCCAGCAGCTTGCGGGAAAACACTGAAGCTTTCTTT
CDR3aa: CASSLRENTEAFF

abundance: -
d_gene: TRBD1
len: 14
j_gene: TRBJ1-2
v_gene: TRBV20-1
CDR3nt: TGCAGTGCTAGTGCGGAGGGGGCCTCGGGGGGCTACACCTTC
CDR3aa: CSASAEGASGGYTF